One and the same sample provided the 29 T cell receptor beta chains below, sequenced in a study of neurological immune-mediated disorders. TCRdb reprocessed the 5' RACE reads with MiXCR, giving one entry per CDR3 protein. Here the sample spans 18,000 or so distinct CDR3 sequences, 12% to 15% being singletons. The sequenced sample was CD4+ T cells from blood. Receptors were obtained from a woman aged 55 to 70 with HTLV-1-associated myelopathy (HAM/TSP).

Many counts were recorded for this clonotype. This sequence joins TRBV7-2 and TRBJ1-2; D remains ambiguous. Between the trimmed V and J ends, which lost 1 base and 5 bases, there was a span of 11 bases. This CDR3 spans 14 amino acids. The germline V gene encodes CDR1 SGHTA and CDR2 FQGNSA. CDR3: CASSLGWVEYGYTF. CDR3 in DNA: TGTGCCAGCAGCTTAGGCTGGGTCGAATATGGCTACACCTTC.

This clonotype was found many times. J is TRBJ2-2 and V is TRBV5-1, with D perhaps matching TRBD1 or TRBD2 (5 bases each). Germline V gene sequence: CDR1 SGHRS, CDR2 YFSETQ. V was trimmed by 4 bases and J by 6 bases, leaving 16 bases between them. This CDR3 has 15 residues. The chain's CDR3 is CASSVGTDYPGELFF. CDR3 nucleotides: TGCGCCAGCAGCGTCGGGACGGATTATCCCGGGGAGCTGTTTTTT.

The gene calls are TRBV20-1 and TRBJ2-3, with D possibly matching TRBD2 (6 bases). Germline values: CDR1 DFQATT, CDR2 SNEGSKA (reference sequence). V was clipped by 2 bases and J by 1 base, with 19 bases between them. The length of the CDR3 is 17 residues. CDR3 coding DNA: TGCAGTGCTAGAATTAACGGTGTCGCTAGCGGCACAGATACGCAGTATTTT. Residues: CSARINGVASGTDTQYF.

The CDR3 sequence: CASSLSRTSGHEQYF. The DNA for the CDR3 is TGTGCCAGCAGTTTATCCAGGACTAGCGGGCACGAGCAGTACTTC. The chain couples TRBV12-3 or TRBV12-4 to TRBJ2-7; 11 bases match TRBD2. V gave up 2 bases and J gave up 5 bases; unmatched junction bases: 5. The CDR3 contains 15 residues.

This clonotype occurred many times. The chain carries TRBV6-2 or TRBV6-3 and TRBJ1-1; tentatively, D is TRBD1 (5 bases). Germline V gene sequence: CDR1 MNHEY, CDR2 SVGEGT. Trimming left V 6 bases short and J 1 base short, with 9 bases between. The CDR3 length is 13 residues. The CDR3 DNA reads TGTGCCAGCAGAACCGGACAGAACACTGAAGCTTTCTTT. This codes for CASRTGQNTEAFF.

This clonotype came up many times. The chain carries TRBV6-2 or TRBV6-3 and TRBJ1-2; D is unclear. V shed 0 bases and J shed 2 bases, with 7 bases lying between them. Germline CDR1 MNHEY, CDR2 SVGEGT. The CDR3 spans 14 residues. This CDR3 is CASSYSPGNYGYTF. In DNA, the CDR3 is TGTGCCAGCAGTTACTCGCCGGGAAACTATGGCTACACCTTC.

V is TRBV11-2 and J is TRBJ2-6, with D hard to call. This CDR3 contains 16 residues. Trimming removed 4 bases from V and 0 bases from J, with 10 bases in between. Germline CDR1 reads SGHAT; CDR2 reads FQNNGV. The CDR3 here is CASSSSRSSGANVLTF. The CDR3 coding sequence is TGTGCCAGCAGCTCGTCTAGGAGCTCTGGGGCCAACGTCCTGACTTTC.

This clonotype was observed at least ten times. The chain combines TRBV14 with TRBJ1-2, with 8 bases aligning to TRBD1. This CDR3 comprises 13 residues. J gave up 2 bases and V 6 bases, and 2 bases lay outside the gene matches. Germline CDR1 and CDR2: SGHDN and FVKESK. CDR3 nucleotide sequence: TGTGCCAGCAGTAACAGGGGGAACTATGGCTACACCTTC. Translation gives CASSNRGNYGYTF.

This clonotype appeared once. This sequence joins TRBV5-1 and TRBJ2-3; D remains unclear. The V gene's germline CDR1 is SGHRS and CDR2 YFSETQ. This CDR3 has 12 residues. With 1 base removed from V and 7 bases from J, the gap between germline ends came to 7 bases. DNA of the CDR3: TGCGCCAGCAGCTTGAATATATATACGCAGTATTTT. Translation: CASSLNIYTQYF.

By share, this clonotype counts as medium-sized. This chain joins TRBV7-9 and TRBJ2-7, with no clear D. The CDR3 spans 12 residues. Per the germline V gene, CDR1 is SEHNR and CDR2 is FQNEAQ (reference sequence). The ends were cut back, 5 bases at V and 7 bases at J, with 12 bases in the middle. CDR3: CASSDQLGEQYF. The CDR3 region has the DNA TGTGCCAGCAGCGACCAACTGGGTGAGCAGTACTTC. The entire variable domain, with the rest obtained from reference TRBV7-9 and TRBJ2-7, is as follows: DTGVSQNPRHKITKRGQNVTFRCDPISEHNRLYWYRQTLGQGPEFLTYFQNEAQLEKSRLLSDRFSAERPKGSFSTLEIQRTEQGDSAMYLCASSDQLGEQYFGPGTRLTVT.

This clonotype was seen at least ten times. The chain is built from TRBV7-2 and TRBJ2-3; possibly TRBD2 for D (7 bases). There are 15 residues in the CDR3. Germline V gene sequence: CDR1 SGHTA, CDR2 FQGNSA. The V end lost 2 bases, the J end lost 3 bases, and 12 bases lay between the germline ends. The CDR3: CASSLQAGATDTQYF. CDR3 DNA sequence: TGTGCCAGCAGCTTACAGGCGGGGGCTACAGATACGCAGTATTTT.

CDR3 bases: TGCAGTGCTACCAGGACAGTTGGCCTCCCCCCCTACGAGCAGTACTTC. Amino acids: CSATRTVGLPPYEQYF. The J gene is TRBJ2-7, the V gene TRBV20-1; D may be TRBD1 (6 bases). Per the germline V gene, CDR1 is DFQATT and CDR2 is SNEGSKA (reference sequence). Trimming removed 4 bases from V and 2 bases from J, with 21 bases in between. The CDR3 consists of 16 residues.

This clonotype was recorded many times. As DNA, the CDR3 is TGCGCCAGCAGCCCGGGACAGCAAGCGGGGAACACTGAAGCTTTCTTT. Its protein product is CASSPGQQAGNTEAFF. The chain couples TRBV5-1 to TRBJ1-1, with 7 bases aligning to TRBD1. V was clipped by 4 bases and J by 1 base; unmatched bases: 10. The CDR3 extends over 16 amino acids. CDR1 SGHRS and CDR2 YFSETQ come from the germline V gene.

Notes on this clonotype: Since no conserved phenylalanine or tryptophan closes the CDR3, a read error is the likely cause. No DNA is shown, since the ends of the CDR3 on it are uncertain; the CDR3 is the one TCRdb lists. The gene calls are TRBV7-2 and TRBJ2-1; the table gives TRBD2 as D, unverified against the DNA. Both ends counted, the CDR3 spans 22 residues. Germline V CDR1 and CDR2: SGHTA, FQGNSA. The CDR3 loop is CASSIYICSVMGLAAIYNEQFI.

This clonotype has ten or more counts. V is TRBV7-9 and J is TRBJ1-1, with 7 bases that match TRBD1. This CDR3 comprises 13 residues. After removal of 5 bases from V and 4 bases from J, the junction contained 4 bases not matched to a gene. From germline, CDR1 is SEHNR and CDR2 FQNEAQ (reference sequence). In DNA, the CDR3 is TGTGCCAGCAGCCCGGGACAGATCACTGAAGCTTTCTTT. Its translation: CASSPGQITEAFF.

In this sample, this clonotype turned up many times. The V and J genes are TRBV3-1 and TRBJ2-1; TRBD2 matches at 9 bases. Germline trimming cut 0 bases from V and 8 bases from J; bases unmatched to any gene: 8. CDR1 and CDR2 from the germline V gene are LGHDT and YNNKEL (reference sequence). CDR3 length equals 16 residues. The CDR3 loop reads CASSQDLRGGLHEQFF. CDR3 nucleotides: TGTGCCAGCAGCCAAGACCTGCGGGGGGGCCTCCATGAGCAGTTCTTC.

In its sample, this clonotype was seen a few times. This sequence joins TRBV29-1 and TRBJ2-7, with D perhaps TRBD2 (5 bases). The length of the CDR3 is 12 residues. The germline gives CDR1 SQVTM, CDR2 ANQGSEA. Trimming cost V 2 bases and J 6 bases, with 11 bases left between them. CDR3 bases: TGCAGCGTTGAATTCGAGGGCAGCGAGCAGTACTTC. The encoded protein is CSVEFEGSEQYF.

This rearrangement joins TRBV6-6 to TRBJ2-7; TRBD2 agrees at 11 bases. Germline CDR1 reads MNHNY; CDR2 reads SVGAGI (reference sequence). V lost 6 bases to trimming and J lost 4 bases; unmatched junction nucleotides: 8. CDR3 length: 15 amino acids. The CDR3 here is CASSATSGSTYEQYF. The CDR3 DNA is TGTGCCAGCAGCGCCACTAGCGGGAGCACATACGAGCAGTACTTC.

This clonotype was found many times. The chain carries TRBV7-2 and TRBJ2-7; D may be TRBD1 (6 bases). Germline lookup yields CDR1 SGHTA and CDR2 FQGNSA. The CDR3 sequence is 15 residues long. V lost 0 bases to trimming and J lost 1 base, with 10 bases between them. The CDR3 loop is CASSLAPGQSYEQYF. The CDR3 DNA follows: TGTGCCAGCAGCTTAGCACCCGGACAGTCCTACGAGCAGTACTTC.

In this sample, this clonotype is large. This chain links TRBV5-6 with TRBJ2-3; 11 nucleotides align to TRBD1. The CDR3 sequence is 16 residues long. J lost 6 bases, V lost 4 bases, and 10 bases had no gene match. The germline V gene encodes CDR1 SGHDT and CDR2 YYEEEE. The CDR3 protein is CASSLPGQGVSDTQYF. The CDR3 nucleotides are TGTGCCAGCAGCCTCCCGGGACAGGGGGTCTCGGATACGCAGTATTTT.

This clonotype was recorded many times. The chain has TRBV2 and TRBJ2-3, with TRBD2 identical over 7 bases. The CDR3 is made up of 14 amino acids. V lost 7 bases to trimming and J lost 4 bases; unmatched junction nucleotides: 8. Germline V gene lookup returns CDR1 SNHLY and CDR2 FYNNEI. CDR3 sequence (DNA): TGTGCCAGCATGGGCAGAGCGGGATCAGATACGCAGTATTTT. Its protein product is CASMGRAGSDTQYF.

At least ten counts were recorded for this clonotype. CDR3 sequence (DNA): TGTGCCAGCAGCGTACATTCAAGTTGGCAGAACACCGGGGAGCTGTTTTTT. This gives the protein CASSVHSSWQNTGELFF. V and J are TRBV9 and TRBJ2-2; no firm D call. This CDR3 region has 17 residues. Germline-derived CDR1 and CDR2 are SGDLS and YYNGEE. Trimming cost V 1 base and J 1 base, with 14 bases left between them.

In this sample, this clonotype turned up many times. The chain is built from TRBV11-2 and TRBJ1-3; D uncertain. The CDR3 covers 14 residues. Germline V lookup: CDR1 SGHAT, CDR2 FQNNGV. The V end lost 5 bases, the J end lost 0 bases, and 8 bases lay between the germline ends. The CDR3 sequence: CASSPLSSGNTIYF. DNA for the CDR3: TGTGCCAGCAGCCCACTCTCCTCTGGAAACACCATATATTTT.

This clonotype was seen repeatedly, ten times or more. This chain joins TRBV9 and TRBJ1-1; D gene uncertain. CDR3 size: 13 residues. Germline CDR1 and CDR2: SGDLS and YYNGEE. V was pared by 0 bases and J by 3 bases, with 6 bases between. The CDR3 nucleotides read TGTGCCAGCAGCGTAGCTGGTGACACTGAAGCTTTCTTT. It yields the protein CASSVAGDTEAFF.

This clonotype was detected many times. The chain couples TRBV24-1 to TRBJ2-5, with 9 bases identical to TRBD1. J lost 4 bases, V lost 3 bases, and 8 bases had no gene match. Germline lookup yields CDR1 KGHDR and CDR2 SFDVKD. The CDR3 runs to 16 residues. The CDR3 DNA is TGTGCCACCAGTGATACCCGACAGGGGGGAGGAGAGACCCAGTACTTC. It specifies CATSDTRQGGGETQYF.

This clonotype has at least ten counts. The J gene is TRBJ2-3, the V gene TRBV5-1, with 10 bases aligning to TRBD2. Looked up from germline, CDR1 is SGHRS and CDR2 is YFSETQ. The junction had 7 bases not matched to a gene; V was cut back by 0 bases and J by 0 bases. CDR3 size: 18 residues. The CDR3 DNA reads as TGCGCCAGCAGCTTGGCCTTAACTAGCGGGACTAGCACAGATACGCAGTATTTT. It translates to CASSLALTSGTSTDTQYF.

This clonotype was detected many times. The chain is built from TRBV6-5 and TRBJ1-2; D uncertain. Germline assignment: CDR1 MNHEY and CDR2 SVGAGI. The ends were cut back, 2 bases at V and 4 bases at J, with 8 bases in the middle. CDR3 length: 13 residues. The CDR3 sequence: CASSYGVSYGYTF. The CDR3 DNA sequence: TGTGCCAGCAGTTACGGTGTCAGCTATGGCTACACCTTC.

The chain joins TRBV20-1 to TRBJ2-7; the D is unclear. There are 11 residues in the CDR3. Trimming cost V 4 bases and J 2 bases, with 6 bases left between them. Germline lookup yields CDR1 DFQATT and CDR2 SNEGSKA (reference sequence). The chain's CDR3 is CSATRTYEQYF. DNA for the CDR3: TGCAGTGCTACGCGGACCTACGAGCAGTACTTC.

The chain is built from TRBV9 and TRBJ1-1; no clear D. Germline-derived CDR1 and CDR2 are SGDLS and YYNGEE. The CDR3 is 13 residues long. Trimming shortened V by 0 bases and J by 0 bases, and 3 bases separated the two germline ends. In nucleotides, the CDR3 is TGTGCCAGCAGCGTAGGGATGAACACTGAAGCTTTCTTT. As protein: CASSVGMNTEAFF.